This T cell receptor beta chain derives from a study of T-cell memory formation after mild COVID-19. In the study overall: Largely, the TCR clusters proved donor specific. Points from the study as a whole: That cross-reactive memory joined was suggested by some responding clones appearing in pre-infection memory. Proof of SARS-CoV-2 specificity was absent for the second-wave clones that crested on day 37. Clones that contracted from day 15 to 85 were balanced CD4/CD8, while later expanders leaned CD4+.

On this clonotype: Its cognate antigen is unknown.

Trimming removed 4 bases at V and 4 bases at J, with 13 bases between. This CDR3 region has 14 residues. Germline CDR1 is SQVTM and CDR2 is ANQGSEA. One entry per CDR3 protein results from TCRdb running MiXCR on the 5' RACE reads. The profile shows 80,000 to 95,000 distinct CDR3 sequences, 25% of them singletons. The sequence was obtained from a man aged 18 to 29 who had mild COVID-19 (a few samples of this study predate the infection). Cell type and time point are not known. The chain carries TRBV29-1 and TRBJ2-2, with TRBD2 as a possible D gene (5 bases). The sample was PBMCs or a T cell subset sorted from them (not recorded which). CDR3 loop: CSVVTSRGTGELFF. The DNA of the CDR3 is TGCAGCGTTGTAACTAGTCGGGGCACCGGGGAGCTGTTTTTT.